Listed here are 14 T cell receptor beta chains from one sample, sequenced in a study of control samples from healthy donors and cancer patients. Some clones are missing from TCRdb's copy, which holds only in-frame ones; the method was immunoSEQ multiplex PCR. Of around 52,000 clones in the sample, around 90% were seen once. Sequencing used PBMCs. The receptors stem from a man under 40 with colorectal cancer.

This rearrangement joins TRBV7-2 to TRBJ1-3, with D possibly TRBD1 on 5 matching bases. The germline gives CDR1 SGHTA, CDR2 FQGNSA. The CDR3 totals 15 residues. The germline V and J ends were trimmed by 5 bases and 1 base, with 12 bases remaining between them. This CDR3 is CASSRGGTSGNTIYF. CDR3 DNA sequence: TGTGCCAGCAGCCGGGGGGGGACGTCTGGAAACACCATATATTTT.

The rearrangement uses TRBV20-1 and TRBJ1-1, with D hard to call. The ends were cut back, 3 bases at V and 6 bases at J, with 14 bases in the middle. The CDR3 has 13 residues. The germline V gene encodes CDR1 DFQATT and CDR2 SNEGSKA (reference sequence). The CDR3 nucleotides are TGCAGTGCTAGTCTGAGTCGGTGGGCTGAAGCTTTCTTT. It yields the protein CSASLSRWAEAFF.

The chain joins TRBV6-1 to TRBJ1-5, with TRBD1 matching over 8 bases. The CDR3 contains 16 residues. V trimming: 4 bases; J trimming: 5 bases; junction bases outside the gene matches: 10. Germline V CDR1 and CDR2: MNHNS, SASEGT. CDR3 in amino acids: CASSGDRGRGDQPQHF. For the CDR3, the DNA is TGTGCCAGCAGTGGCGACAGGGGAAGAGGCGATCAGCCCCAGCATTTT.

The chain combines TRBV30 with TRBJ1-1, with a weak D call TRBD1 (5 bases). Germline CDR1 and CDR2: GTSNPN and SVGIG (reference sequence). This CDR3 contains 13 residues. Trimming took off 4 bases at V and 3 bases at J, with 12 bases between the two ends. As DNA, the CDR3 is TGTGCCTGGACCCCTGTAGGGGACACTGAAGCTTTCTTT. Residues: CAWTPVGDTEAFF.

This clone was seen just once. The chain uses TRBV11-2 and TRBJ2-7; weak D call: TRBD1 (6 bases). Germline assignment: CDR1 SGHAT and CDR2 FQNNGV. The CDR3 runs 16 residues. Trimming took off 3 bases at V and 0 bases at J, with 15 bases between the two ends. CDR3 bases: TGTGCCAGCAGCTTGGATGGACAGTCCTACTCCTACGAGCAGTACTTC. It translates to CASSLDGQSYSYEQYF.

This chain uses TRBV6-5 with TRBJ1-6, with D maybe TRBD1 (5 bases). CDR1 MNHEY and CDR2 SVGAGI come from the germline V gene. V shed 0 bases and J shed 5 bases, with 11 bases lying between them. The CDR3 is 16 amino acids. CDR3 region: CASSYSSVGDNSPLHF. CDR3 DNA sequence: TGTGCCAGCAGTTACTCGAGTGTAGGGGATAATTCACCCCTCCACTTT.

The CDR3 DNA sequence: TGTGCCAGCAGTTACCTTGTAGAGGATAATTCACCCCTCCACTTT. The encoded protein is CASSYLVEDNSPLHF. This chain connects TRBV6-2 or TRBV6-3 to TRBJ1-6; D ambiguous. In germline, CDR1 is MNHEY, CDR2 SVGEGT. The CDR3 spans 15 residues. The germline V and J ends were trimmed by 2 bases and 5 bases, with 10 bases remaining between them.

The rearrangement links TRBV7-2 to TRBJ1-1, with TRBD1 identical over 7 bases. This CDR3 comprises 13 residues. J lost 11 bases, V lost 4 bases, and 10 bases had no gene match. From germline, CDR1 is SGHTA and CDR2 FQGNSA. Written as DNA, the CDR3 is TGTGCCAGCAGCTCGCTTTCACAGGGGACTGCTTTCTTT. It encodes CASSSLSQGTAFF. Complete variable domain (other parts from reference TRBV7-2 and TRBJ1-1): GAGVSQSPSNKVTEKGKDVELRCDPISGHTALYWYRQSLGQGLEFLIYFQGNSAPDKSGLPSDRFSAERTGGSVSTLTIQRTQQEDSAVYLCASSSLSQGTAFFGQGTRLTVV.

The rearrangement links TRBV10-3 to TRBJ1-2; tentatively, D is TRBD1 (5 bases). V gave up 0 bases and J gave up 12 bases, with 11 bases separating them. Per germline, CDR1 ENHRY and CDR2 SYGVKD. CDR3 length: 12 amino acids. The CDR3 here is CAISESLQGHTF. CDR3 nucleotide sequence: TGTGCCATCAGTGAGTCTCTGCAGGGTCACACCTTC.

The chain is built from TRBV29-1 and TRBJ1-1; TRBD1 might be the D (6 bases). Per the germline V gene, CDR1 is SQVTM and CDR2 is ANQGSEA. The CDR3 consists of 14 residues. V lost 7 bases and J lost 3, with 18 bases in between. Here the CDR3 DNA reads TGCAGCGCTTCTTCGGGGGGGGGCGACACTGAAGCTTTCTTT. Its protein is CSASSGGGDTEAFF.

The chain recombines TRBV7-8 with TRBJ2-7; maybe TRBD2 (5 bases). This CDR3 region has 15 residues. Germline V gives CDR1 SGHVS, CDR2 FQNEAQ. V shed 4 bases and J shed 3 bases, with 16 bases lying between them. The CDR3 sequence: CASSSSGGGNYEQYF. CDR3 DNA: TGTGCCAGCAGCTCCAGCGGCGGAGGAAACTACGAGCAGTACTTC.

This chain connects TRBV5-1 to TRBJ2-6; TRBD1 matches 10 bases. Germline values: CDR1 SGHRS, CDR2 YFSETQ. The CDR3 is 17 amino acids. The V and J ends lost 4 bases and 4 bases, in that order; junction bases with no gene match: 8. The CDR3 loop is CASSSRDRGAGANVLTF. The CDR3, as DNA: TGCGCCAGCAGCAGCCGGGACAGGGGTGCAGGGGCCAACGTCCTGACTTTC.

The J gene is TRBJ1-1, the V gene TRBV5-6; weak D call: TRBD1 (5 bases). The CDR3 has 16 residues. Trimming stripped 3 bases from V and 4 bases from J, with 19 bases between. The V gene's germline CDR1 is SGHDT and CDR2 YYEEEE. In DNA, the CDR3 is TGTGCCAGCAGCTCCCCGGGTGGGACCGGCGTCACTGAAGCTTTCTTT. This codes for CASSSPGGTGVTEAFF.

The J gene is TRBJ1-2, the V gene TRBV15, with D possibly TRBD1 on 5 matching bases. Trimming shortened V by 0 bases and J by 2 bases, and 7 bases separated the two germline ends. CDR1 is LNHNV, CDR2 YYDKDF, per germline (reference sequence). The CDR3 has 14 residues. CDR3 residues: CATSREGTNYGYTF. DNA of the CDR3: TGTGCCACCAGCAGAGAAGGGACCAACTATGGCTACACCTTC.